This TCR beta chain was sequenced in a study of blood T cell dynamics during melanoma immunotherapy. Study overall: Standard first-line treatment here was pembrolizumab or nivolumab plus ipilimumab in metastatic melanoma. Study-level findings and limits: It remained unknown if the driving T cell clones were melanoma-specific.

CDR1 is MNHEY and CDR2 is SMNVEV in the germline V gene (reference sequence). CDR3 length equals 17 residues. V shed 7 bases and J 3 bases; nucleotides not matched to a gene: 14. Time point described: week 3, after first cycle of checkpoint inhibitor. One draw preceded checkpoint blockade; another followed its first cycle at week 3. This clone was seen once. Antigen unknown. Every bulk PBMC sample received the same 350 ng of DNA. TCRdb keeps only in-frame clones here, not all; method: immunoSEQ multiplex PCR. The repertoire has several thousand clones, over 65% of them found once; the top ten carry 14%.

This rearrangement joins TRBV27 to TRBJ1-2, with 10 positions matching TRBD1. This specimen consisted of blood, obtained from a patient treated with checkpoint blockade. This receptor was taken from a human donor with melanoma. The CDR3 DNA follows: TGTGCCAGCAAAGTTTTAACCGGGACAGGGGAAGACTATGGCTACACCTTC. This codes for CASKVLTGTGEDYGYTF.